The 9 T cell receptor beta chains given below trace back to one sample, sequenced in a study of T cells in Graves' hyperthyroidism and ophthalmopathy. TCR beta CDR3 regions were amplified from RNA. HTBI primers were employed in a first-round RT-PCR of the TCR CDR3. TCRdb processed the multiplex PCR reads anew with MiXCR; each CDR3 protein has one entry. Among approximately 500,000 distinct CDR3 sequences, about 43% were seen once, and the ten largest hold approximately 7.5%. The specimen sequenced was peripheral blood or thyroid tissue (not recorded which). These receptors were collected from a woman younger than 30 with Graves' hyperthyroidism.

The CDR3 reads CASSLSLTGPYGYTF. The CDR3 DNA sequence: TGTGCCAGCAGTTTGTCCCTGACAGGACCCTATGGCTACACCTTC. V gene TRBV2 combines with J gene TRBJ1-2; a weak D match, TRBD1 (6 bases). The CDR3 consists of 15 residues. Germline loops: CDR1 SNHLY, CDR2 FYNNEI. The V and J ends lost 5 bases and 4 bases respectively, with 17 bases between them.

The chain couples TRBV4-3 to TRBJ1-1; TRBD1 is a possible D gene (6 bases). Trimming removed 0 bases from V and 3 bases from J, with 14 bases in between. Germline V gene lookup returns CDR1 LGHNA and CDR2 YSLEER. This CDR3 is 16 amino acids long. Here the CDR3 reads CASSQDGGGKDTEAFF. The CDR3 region has the DNA TGCGCCAGCAGCCAAGACGGGGGGGGCAAGGACACTGAAGCTTTCTTT.

This clonotype was counted only a few times. V and J are TRBV19 and TRBJ2-3, with 12 bases matching TRBD2. The germline CDR1 and CDR2 sequences are LNHDA and SQIVND (reference sequence). The length of the CDR3 is 14 residues. J gave up 4 bases and V 9 bases, and 5 bases lay outside the gene matches. The CDR3, as DNA: TGTGCCAGCCGGACTAGCGGGAAGGCAGATACGCAGTATTTT. It is translated as CASRTSGKADTQYF.

This clonotype was recorded many times. This chain uses TRBV6-1 with TRBJ1-1; a weak D match, TRBD1 (5 bases). Per the germline V gene, CDR1 is MNHNS and CDR2 is SASEGT. Trimming left V 3 bases short and J 4 bases short, with 18 bases between. The CDR3 is 16 amino acids. CDR3 amino acids: CASSDPRGLWGTEAFF. CDR3 bases: TGTGCCAGCAGTGACCCCCGGGGCCTCTGGGGCACTGAAGCTTTCTTT.

The rearrangement links TRBV19 to TRBJ2-2, with D unresolved. The germline V gene encodes CDR1 LNHDA and CDR2 SQIVND (reference sequence). V lost 4 bases, J lost 3 bases, and 9 bases lay in between. There are 14 residues in the CDR3. In DNA form, the CDR3 reads TGTGCCAGTAGTACCGGATGGGACACCGGGGAGCTGTTTTTT. Amino acids: CASSTGWDTGELFF.

This chain links TRBV20-1 with TRBJ1-2; D possibly corresponds to TRBD1 (5 bases). CDR1 is DFQATT and CDR2 is SNEGSKA in the germline V gene (reference sequence). V lost 5 bases and J 8 bases, leaving 15 bases between the germline ends. CDR3 length: 12 residues. The CDR3 region is CSAGAGIGGYTF. DNA of the CDR3: TGCAGTGCTGGGGCGGGGATCGGCGGCTACACCTTC.

In its sample, this clonotype was seen many times. The chain is built from TRBV29-1 and TRBJ2-2; D may be TRBD1 or TRBD2 (5 bases each). Germline assignment: CDR1 SQVTM and CDR2 ANQGSEA. V was pared by 5 bases and J by 4 bases, with 11 bases between. There are 13 residues in the CDR3. The DNA for the CDR3 is TGCAGCGTTTTGAGGGGAAGCACCGGGGAGCTGTTTTTT. Residues: CSVLRGSTGELFF.

At least ten counts were recorded for this clonotype. This rearrangement joins TRBV2 to TRBJ1-5; D is unresolved. CDR1 SNHLY and CDR2 FYNNEI come from the germline V gene. The CDR3 runs to 9 residues. V lost 9 bases, J lost 7 bases, and 4 bases lay in between. CDR3 region: CASEQPQHF. Here the CDR3 DNA reads TGTGCCAGTGAACAGCCCCAGCATTTT.

The chain has TRBV29-1 and TRBJ1-2, with TRBD1 matching over 12 bases. The length of the CDR3 is 14 residues. Germline values: CDR1 SQVTM, CDR2 ANQGSEA. V lost 7 bases and J lost 4; bases outside the gene matches: 7. In DNA, the CDR3 is TGCAGCGCCCTGGGACAGGGGGCGGTCTATGGCTACACCTTC. Its translation: CSALGQGAVYGYTF.